Following are 3 T cell receptor beta chains from one sample sequenced in a study of neurological immune-mediated disorders. TCRdb recomputed calls from the 5' RACE reads with MiXCR, one row per CDR3 protein. The sample has tens of thousands of distinct CDR3 sequences, over 9% seen once. Sequencing was done on a sample of PBMCs. These receptors were taken from a man aged 40-49 years in good health.

This clonotype has a count of ten or more. V usage is TRBV7-2 and J usage is TRBJ2-1; D may be TRBD1 (6 bases). Trimming removed 1 base from V and 6 bases from J, with 10 bases in between. The CDR3 contains 14 residues. Germline assignment: CDR1 SGHTA and CDR2 FQGNSA. CDR3 nucleotides: TGTGCCAGCAGCTTAGTTCGGACAGTCAATGAGCAGTTCTTC. It specifies CASSLVRTVNEQFF.

This clonotype was recorded many times. The chain uses TRBV2 and TRBJ2-7; D call uncertain. This CDR3 spans 11 amino acids. Germline CDR1 and CDR2: SNHLY and FYNNEI. The ends were cut back, 6 bases at V and 7 bases at J, with 10 bases in the middle. CDR3 in amino acids: CASSLPGEQYF. CDR3 nucleotide sequence: TGTGCCAGCAGCCTACCTGGGGAGCAGTACTTC.

The table lists this clonotype with a few counts. J is TRBJ2-1 and V is TRBV18, with D hard to call. Germline V CDR1 and CDR2: KGHSH, LQKENI. This CDR3 contains 14 residues. Trimming removed 0 bases from V and 4 bases from J, with 7 bases in between. CDR3 protein: CASSPPFPYNEQFF. CDR3 nucleotide sequence: TGTGCCAGCTCACCACCGTTCCCGTACAATGAGCAGTTCTTC.